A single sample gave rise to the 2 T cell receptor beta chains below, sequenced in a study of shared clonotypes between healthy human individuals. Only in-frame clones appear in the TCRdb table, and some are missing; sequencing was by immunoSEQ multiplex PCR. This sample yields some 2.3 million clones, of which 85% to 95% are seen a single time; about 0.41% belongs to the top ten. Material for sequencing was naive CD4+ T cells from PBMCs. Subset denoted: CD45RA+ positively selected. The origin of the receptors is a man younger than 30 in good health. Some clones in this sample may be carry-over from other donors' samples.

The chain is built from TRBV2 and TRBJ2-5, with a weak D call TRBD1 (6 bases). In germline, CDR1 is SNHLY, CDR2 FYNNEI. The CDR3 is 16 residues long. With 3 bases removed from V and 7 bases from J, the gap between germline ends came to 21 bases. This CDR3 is CASSDGVDSEQGTQYF. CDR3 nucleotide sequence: TGTGCCAGCAGTGACGGGGTGGACAGCGAGCAGGGGACCCAGTACTTC.

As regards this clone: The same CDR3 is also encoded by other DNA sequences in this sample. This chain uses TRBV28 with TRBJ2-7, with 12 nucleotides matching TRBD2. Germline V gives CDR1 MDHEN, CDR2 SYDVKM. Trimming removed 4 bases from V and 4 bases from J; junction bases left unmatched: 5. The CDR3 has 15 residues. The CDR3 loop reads CASSSTSGRRYEQYF. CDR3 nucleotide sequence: TGTGCCAGCAGTTCGACTAGCGGGAGACGTTACGAGCAGTACTTC.